The 2 T cell receptor beta chains given below trace back to one sample, sequenced in a study of identical twins. TCRdb re-derived calls from the 5' RACE reads in MiXCR, one entry per CDR3 protein. Of about 520,000 distinct CDR3 sequences in the sample, about 20% were seen once. This same sample was also part of a study on T cells expressing NK-cell markers.

The sequencing sample was made of CD4+ T cells sorted from blood. Receptor source: a woman between 18 and 29 years old in good health.

This clonotype has a handful of counts. As DNA, the CDR3 is TGTGCCAGCAGCCTAACAGGGACCTTAGCCAAAAACATTCAGTACTTC. Amino acids: CASSLTGTLAKNIQYF. The chain employs TRBV5-6 and TRBJ2-4, with TRBD1 as a possible D gene (6 bases). Trimming left V 4 bases short and J 0 bases short, with 14 bases between. This CDR3 spans 16 amino acids. CDR1 is SGHDT and CDR2 is YYEEEE in the germline V gene. Full variable domain (rest looked up from reference TRBV5-6 and TRBJ2-4): DAGVTQSPTHLIKTRGQQVTLRCSPKSGHDTVSWYQQALGQGPQFIFQYYEEEERQRGNFPDRFSGHQFPNYSSELNVNALLLGDSALYLCASSLTGTLAKNIQYFGAGTRLSVL.

The V call is TRBV20-1, the J call TRBJ2-5, with 8 bases aligning to TRBD2. With V trimmed by 5 bases and J by 4 bases, 12 bases remained unmatched. This CDR3 region has 15 residues. Germline CDR1 and CDR2: DFQATT and SNEGSKA (reference sequence). CDR3 amino acids: CSAPPQRESLETQYF. CDR3 sequence (DNA): TGCAGTGCTCCCCCCCAGCGGGAGAGTTTAGAGACCCAGTACTTC.